This TCR beta chain was identified during a study of control samples from healthy donors and cancer patients. Method: immunoSEQ multiplex PCR; TCRdb's copy keeps in-frame clones and lacks some. The repertoire holds 120,000 or so clones, approximately 90% seen once, with about 9% in the top ten. CDR1 and CDR2 from the germline V gene are MNHEY and SVGAGI. This CDR3 has 15 amino acids. Trimming shortened V by 4 bases and J by 5 bases, and 17 bases separated the two germline ends. The TCR comes from a young man in good health. The sequenced material came from blood. The gene calls are TRBV6-5 and TRBJ1-2, with D maybe TRBD1 (6 bases). CDR3 bases: TGTGCCAGCAGTTCCATCGACAGGCTTCCTTATGGCTACACCTTC. Translating it yields CASSSIDRLPYGYTF.